A selection of T cell receptor beta chains follows, all from one sample in a study of graft-versus-host responses after intestinal transplantation. No antigen has been assigned to these receptors. Here immunoSEQ multiplex PCR was the method, and the copy in TCRdb shows in-frame clones only, minus some. This sample has 85,000 to 100,000 clones; just under 95% occur once, and the top ten carry about 0.07%. This sample comprised unstimulated CD8+ T cells sorted from spleen or lymph node cells, obtained before transplant. Receptor source: a human donor who was the organ donor for an intestinal transplant. The CDR3 runs from the conserved cysteine through the conserved F or W. D genes are given only for firm matches. A row's size may be missing; if present it is once, few, many or a size class.

>-|TRBJ2-7|-|TRBV2
TGTGCCAGCAGTGGTTCCCAGGTCAGGGTAAGCTCCTACGAGCAGTACTTC
CASSGSQVRVSSYEQYF
>-|TRBJ1-2|once|TRBV7-9
TGTGCCAGCAGCAACCGGGGAGTCTATGGCTACACCTTC
CASSNRGVYGYTF
>-|TRBJ1-4|-|TRBV6-5
TGTGCCAGCAGATCAGGTTTACGTGAAAAACTGTTTTTT
CASRSGLREKLFF
>TRBD1|TRBJ2-7|-|TRBV28
TGTGCCAGCAGTCTCCCGGGACAGGGGGCCGAGCAGTACTTC
CASSLPGQGAEQYF
>-|TRBJ1-2|-|TRBV7-9
TGTGCCAGCAGCTTAGAAGGGGCTAACTATGGCTACACCTTC
CASSLEGANYGYTF
>TRBD1|TRBJ1-2|-|TRBV6-5
TGTGCAATCTCCGCAGGGGGACCCCTTGGTGGCTACACCTTC
CAISAGGPLGGYTF
>TRBD1|TRBJ1-2|-|TRBV27
TGTGCCAGCAGCCCTGGAAGTGGGACAGCCTATGGCTACACCTTC
CASSPGSGTAYGYTF
>TRBD2|TRBJ2-7|-|TRBV30
TGTGCCTGGAGTGGATCTGCTAGCGGGGGACCGGAGCAGTACTTC
CAWSGSASGGPEQYF
>-|TRBJ2-3|-|TRBV6-5
TGTGCCAGCATCTGGCAAGATACGCAGTATTTT
CASIWQDTQYF
>TRBD1|TRBJ2-7|-|TRBV5-1
TGCGCCAGCAGCTTCATCCGGGGACAGGGAGTTTACGAGCAGTACTTC
CASSFIRGQGVYEQYF
>-|TRBJ2-7|-|TRBV7-9
TGTGCCAGCAGCACGACTGACTCCTACGAGCAGTACTTC
CASSTTDSYEQYF
>-|TRBJ1-2|-|TRBV29-1
TGCAGCGCTGTGACAGAGCCCTATGGCTACACCTTC
CSAVTEPYGYTF
>TRBD2|TRBJ2-2|-|TRBV7-9
TGTGCCAGCAGCTCCTCTAGCGGGGCTTCCGCGGAGCTGTTTTTT
CASSSSSGASAELFF
>-|TRBJ2-1|-|TRBV4-1
TGCGCCAGCAGCCAAGGGGAGGTCGTCCCCCAGTTCTTC
CASSQGEVVPQFF
>-|TRBJ2-3|few|TRBV7-9
TGTGCCAGCAGCTTAGCGTTGAAGCTCAATACGCAGTATTTT
CASSLALKLNTQYF
>-|TRBJ1-2|few|TRBV2
TGTGCCAGCAGTGTATACAGGAGATCTAACTATGGCTACACCTTC
CASSVYRRSNYGYTF
>TRBD1|TRBJ2-7|-|TRBV5-1
TGCGCCAGCAGCTTGGGACAGGGGCTGAAATACGAGCAGTACTTC
CASSLGQGLKYEQYF
>-|TRBJ1-6|-|TRBV28
TGTGCCAGCAGTTTCGGTGGGGGGTCACCCCTCCACTTT
CASSFGGGSPLHF
>-|TRBJ1-1|few|TRBV30
TGTGCCTGGACTACAGGAGCTGAAGCTTTCTTT
CAWTTGAEAFF
>TRBD1|TRBJ1-5|-|TRBV19
TGTGCCAGTAGTTTCAAGACAGGGTGGGAAAGCAATCAGCCCCAGCATTTT
CASSFKTGWESNQPQHF
>-|TRBJ2-7|-|TRBV30
TGTGCCTGGAGTCAGACAAACTCCTACGAGCAGTACTTC
CAWSQTNSYEQYF
>-|TRBJ2-3|-|TRBV6-5
TGTGCCAGCAGCCTACATAGCGGACGCACAGATACGCAGTATTTT
CASSLHSGRTDTQYF
>-|TRBJ2-3|-|TRBV9
TGTGCCAGCGGAGTCGACACAGATACGCAGTATTTT
CASGVDTDTQYF
>TRBD2|TRBJ2-5|-|TRBV4-2
TGTGCCAGCAGCCAAGAGGACCGTAGCGGGAGGAAAGAGACCCAGTACTTC
CASSQEDRSGRKETQYF
>TRBD1|TRBJ2-1|-|TRBV25-1
TGTGCCAGCAGTGAGGGGGCAGGGGGCGCGAAGAATGAGCAGTTCTTC
CASSEGAGGAKNEQFF
>-|TRBJ2-7|-|TRBV2
TGTGCCAGCAGTGTAAGAGTCTACGAGCAGTACTTC
CASSVRVYEQYF
>-|TRBJ2-5|-|TRBV5-4
TGTGCCAGCAGCTTGTTGGCGGGGAGAGGAGAGACCCAGTACTTC
CASSLLAGRGETQYF